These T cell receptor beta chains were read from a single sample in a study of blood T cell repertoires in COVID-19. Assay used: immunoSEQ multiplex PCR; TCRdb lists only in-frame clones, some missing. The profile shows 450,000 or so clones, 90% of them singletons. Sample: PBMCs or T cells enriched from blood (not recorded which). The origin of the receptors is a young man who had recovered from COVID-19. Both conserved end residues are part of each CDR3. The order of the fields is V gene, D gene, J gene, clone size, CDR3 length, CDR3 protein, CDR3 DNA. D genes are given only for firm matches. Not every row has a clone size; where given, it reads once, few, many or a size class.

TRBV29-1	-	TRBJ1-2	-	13	CSVGVGTNYGYTF	TGCAGCGTTGGGGTAGGGACAAACTATGGCTACACCTTC
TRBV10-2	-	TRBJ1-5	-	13	CASAGNSNQPQHF	TGCGCCAGCGCAGGGAATAGCAATCAGCCCCAGCATTTT
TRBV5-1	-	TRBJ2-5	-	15	CASSLDGRYQETQYF	TGCGCCAGCAGCTTGGACGGTCGGTACCAAGAGACCCAGTACTTC
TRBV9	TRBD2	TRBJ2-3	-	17	CASSVGILAGGADTQYF	TGTGCCAGCAGCGTAGGAATTCTAGCGGGGGGAGCAGATACGCAGTATTTT
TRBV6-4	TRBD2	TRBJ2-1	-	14	CASSPQREGREQFF	TGTGCCAGCAGTCCCCAGCGGGAGGGCCGGGAGCAGTTCTTC
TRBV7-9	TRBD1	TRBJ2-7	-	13	CASSFGQAYEQYF	TGTGCCAGCAGCTTCGGACAGGCCTACGAGCAGTACTTC
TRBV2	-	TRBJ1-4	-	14	CASSGTAKNEKLFF	TGTGCCAGCAGTGGGACAGCGAAGAATGAAAAACTGTTTTTT
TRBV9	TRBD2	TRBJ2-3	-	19	CASSVGRASGGAGADTQYF	TGTGCCAGCAGCGTAGGGAGGGCTAGCGGGGGGGCAGGGGCAGATACGCAGTATTTT
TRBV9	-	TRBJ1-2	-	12	CASSPGSEGYTF	TGTGCCAGCAGCCCCGGGTCCGAGGGCTACACCTTC
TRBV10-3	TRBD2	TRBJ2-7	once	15	CAISPGTSGVYEQYF	TGTGCCATCAGCCCCGGGACTAGCGGGGTCTACGAGCAGTACTTC
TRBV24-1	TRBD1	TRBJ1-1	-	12	CATSGGTTEAFF	TGTGCCACCTCAGGGGGGACCACTGAAGCTTTCTTT
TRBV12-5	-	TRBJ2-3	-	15	CASGLGQFSTDTQYF	TGTGCTAGTGGTTTAGGACAGTTTAGCACAGATACGCAGTATTTT
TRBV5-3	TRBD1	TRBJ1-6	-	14	CARNLTGGRAPLHF	TGTGCCAGAAACTTAACAGGGGGAAGGGCACCCCTCCACTTT
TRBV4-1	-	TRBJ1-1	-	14	CASSQVVVNTEAFF	TGCGCCAGCAGCCAAGTAGTGGTGAACACTGAAGCTTTCTTT
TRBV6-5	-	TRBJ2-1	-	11	CASSLRDEQFF	TGTGCCAGCAGTTTACGGGATGAGCAGTTCTTC
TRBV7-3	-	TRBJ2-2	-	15	CASSSGVQGAGELFF	TGTGCCAGCAGCTCAGGGGTGCAGGGTGCCGGGGAGCTGTTTTTT
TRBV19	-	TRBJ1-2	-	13	CASSISHTYGYTF	TGTGCCAGTAGTATTTCACATACCTATGGCTACACCTTC
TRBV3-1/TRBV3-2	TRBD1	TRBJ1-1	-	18	CASSPRQGLPIANTEAFF	TGTGCCAGCAGCCCTCGACAGGGATTGCCTATTGCGAACACTGAAGCTTTCTTT
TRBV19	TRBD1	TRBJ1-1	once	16	CASSIAPDRGHTEAFF	TGTGCCAGTAGTATCGCCCCCGACAGGGGGCACACTGAAGCTTTCTTT
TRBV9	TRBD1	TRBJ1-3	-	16	CASSPGQGYGGNTIYF	TGTGCCAGCAGCCCGGGACAGGGTTACGGTGGAAACACCATATATTTT
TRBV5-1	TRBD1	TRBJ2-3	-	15	CASSIGTGGADTQYF	TGCGCCAGCAGCATCGGGACAGGGGGCGCGGATACGCAGTATTTT
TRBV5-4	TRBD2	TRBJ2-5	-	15	CASSSAGGRGETQYF	TGTGCCAGCAGCTCGGCGGGGGGGAGGGGAGAGACCCAGTACTTC
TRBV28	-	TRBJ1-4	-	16	CASSPHPGTGNEKLFF	TGTGCCAGCAGTCCGCATCCCGGGACTGGAAATGAAAAACTGTTTTTT
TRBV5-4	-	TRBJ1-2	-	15	CASRGGTPTSGGYTF	TGTGCCAGCAGGGGGGGGACGCCTACTTCGGGCGGCTACACCTTC
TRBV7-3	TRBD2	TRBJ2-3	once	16	CASSRDSGSGGDTQYF	TGTGCCAGCAGCCGGGATAGCGGGAGTGGAGGGGATACGCAGTATTTT
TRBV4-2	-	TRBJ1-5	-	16	CASSQDSDSLRVPQHF	TGTGCCAGCAGCCAAGATAGTGACAGCCTCAGGGTGCCCCAGCATTTT
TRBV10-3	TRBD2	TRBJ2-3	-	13	CATVAGNTDTQYF	TGTGCCACCGTAGCGGGAAACACAGATACGCAGTATTTT
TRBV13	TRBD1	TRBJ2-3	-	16	CASSFGTGKITDTQYF	TGTGCCAGCAGCTTCGGGACAGGGAAAATCACAGATACGCAGTATTTT
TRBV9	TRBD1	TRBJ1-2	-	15	CASSAAGTGNWGYTF	TGTGCCAGCAGTGCAGCCGGGACAGGGAATTGGGGCTACACCTTC
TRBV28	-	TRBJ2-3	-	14	CASNPGLSSGTQYF	TGTGCCAGCAATCCGGGACTCTCCAGCGGTACGCAGTATTTT
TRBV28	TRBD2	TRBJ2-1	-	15	CASSSTSATYNEQFF	TGTGCCAGCAGTTCGACTAGCGCAACCTACAATGAGCAGTTCTTC
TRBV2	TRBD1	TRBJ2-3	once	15	CASSDGQGATDTQYF	TGTGCCAGCAGTGACGGACAGGGGGCTACAGATACGCAGTATTTT
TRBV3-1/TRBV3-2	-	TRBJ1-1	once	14	CASSPYPGYTEAFF	TGTGCCAGCAGCCCGTACCCGGGGTACACTGAAGCTTTCTTT
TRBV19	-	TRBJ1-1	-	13	CASSIGSDTEAFF	TGTGCCAGTAGTATAGGTTCTGACACTGAAGCTTTCTTT
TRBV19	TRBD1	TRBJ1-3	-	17	CASHRGIGVDSGNTIYF	TGTGCCAGCCACAGGGGTATCGGGGTGGACTCTGGAAACACCATATATTTT
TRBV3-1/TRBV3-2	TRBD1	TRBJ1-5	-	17	CASSQGSFRGIIQPQHF	TGTGCCAGCAGCCAAGGGTCATTCAGGGGGATTATTCAGCCCCAGCATTTT
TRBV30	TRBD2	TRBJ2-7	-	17	CAWSVPGGKKATYEQYF	TGTGCCTGGAGTGTCCCGGGGGGAAAGAAGGCGACCTACGAGCAGTACTTC
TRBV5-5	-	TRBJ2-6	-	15	CASSSPIAGANVLTF	TGTGCCAGCAGCTCCCCTATTGCTGGGGCCAACGTCCTGACTTTC
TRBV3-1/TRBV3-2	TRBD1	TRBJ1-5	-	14	CASGGQGGNQPQHF	TGTGCCAGCGGCGGACAGGGTGGCAATCAGCCCCAGCATTTT
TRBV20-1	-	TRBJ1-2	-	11	CSAPRGKGYTF	TGCAGTGCTCCCAGGGGTAAAGGCTACACCTTC